This passage covers 10 T cell receptor beta chains from one sample sequenced in a study of shared clonotypes between healthy human individuals. Measured with immunoSEQ multiplex PCR; TCRdb has only the in-frame clones, and not every one. This sample has some 2,100,000 clones; more than 85% occur once, and the top ten carry 1.5% to 2%. The naive CD8 fraction comprised CD45RO-negative cells positively selected for CCR7 and excluded terminally differentiated effector memory CD45RA+ cells. Source material: naive CD8+ T cells from PBMCs. These receptors originate from a man younger than 30 in good health. Some clones in this sample may be carry-over from other donors' samples.

The gene calls are TRBV4-1 and TRBJ2-2, with D unresolved. V dropped 1 base and J dropped 6 bases, with 15 bases sitting between them. The CDR3 extends over 16 amino acids. CDR1 is MGHRA and CDR2 is YSYEKL in the germline V gene. The CDR3 nucleotides read TGCGCCAGCAGCCAAGGGATGGCGGTGCTTTCCGGGGAGCTGTTTTTT. Residues: CASSQGMAVLSGELFF.

The chain recombines TRBV28 with TRBJ1-1; the D is unclear. Trimming pared 4 bases from V and 3 bases from J, leaving 12 bases between. The germline V gene has CDR1 MDHEN and CDR2 SYDVKM. The CDR3 runs to 14 residues. The CDR3 reads CASSSRTEDTEAFF. CDR3 sequence (DNA): TGTGCCAGCAGTTCCCGGACGGAGGACACTGAAGCTTTCTTT.

This clone appeared once. This chain connects TRBV10-3 to TRBJ1-1, with TRBD1 as a possible D gene (5 bases). In germline, CDR1 is ENHRY, CDR2 SYGVKD. The CDR3 loop spans 16 amino acids. Trimming cost V 10 bases and J 2 bases, with 23 bases left between them. CDR3 bases: TGTGCCACCGATGACCTAAGACAGAGAGAAAACACTGAAGCTTTCTTT. Its translation is CATDDLRQRENTEAFF.

The chain carries TRBV4-2 and TRBJ2-1; D is uncertain. CDR1 and CDR2 from the germline V gene are LGHNA and YNFKEQ. The CDR3 spans 16 residues. V was pared by 0 bases and J by 2 bases, with 11 bases between. CDR3 sequence (DNA): TGTGCCAGCAGCCAAGATCTACGACTTACCTACAATGAGCAGTTCTTC. This translates into CASSQDLRLTYNEQFF.

The rearrangement uses TRBV5-4 and TRBJ2-7, with 11 positions matching TRBD2. Germline assignment: CDR1 SGHNT and CDR2 YYREEE (reference sequence). Trimming at V came to 0 bases and at J to 5 bases, leaving 4 bases not matched to a gene. The CDR3 runs to 15 residues. The DNA of the CDR3 is TGTGCCAGCAGCTTGGCTAGCGGGAGGTTCCACGAGCAGTACTTC. Translated, it gives CASSLASGRFHEQYF.

The rearrangement uses TRBV28 and TRBJ2-7, with D unresolved. CDR1 MDHEN and CDR2 SYDVKM come from the germline V gene. V lost 2 bases and J lost 2, with 16 bases in between. The CDR3 extends over 16 amino acids. As DNA, the CDR3 is TGTGCCAGCAGTTTAGGGGTCCGAACCACAGCCTACGAGCAGTACTTC. Translating it yields CASSLGVRTTAYEQYF.

Of note for this clone: Other nucleotide sequences from this sample produce the same CDR3. The CDR3 reads CASSPPGLGDYEQYF. CDR3 DNA: TGTGCCAGCAGCCCACCGGGACTAGGGGACTACGAGCAGTACTTC. The V and J genes are TRBV7-9 and TRBJ2-7, with 8 bases fitting TRBD2. There are 15 residues in the CDR3. The V segment lost 5 bases and the J segment 3 bases; nucleotides outside the gene matches: 9. Germline V gives CDR1 SEHNR, CDR2 FQNEAQ (reference sequence).

This chain joins TRBV5-1 and TRBJ1-1, with D possibly TRBD1 on 6 matching bases. V was trimmed by 5 bases and J by 4 bases, leaving 12 bases between them. The CDR3 loop spans 13 amino acids. CDR1 and CDR2 from the germline V gene are SGHRS and YFSETQ. DNA for the CDR3: TGCGCCAGCAGGTACGGGGGCGGCACTGAAGCTTTCTTT. Protein: CASRYGGGTEAFF. Complete variable domain (other parts from reference TRBV5-1 and TRBJ1-1): KAGVTQTPRYLIKTRGQQVTLSCSPISGHRSVSWYQQTPGQGLQFLFEYFSETQRNKGNFPGRFSGRQFSNSRSEMNVSTLELGDSALYLCASRYGGGTEAFFGQGTRLTVV.

The chain is built from TRBV28 and TRBJ1-1; D may be TRBD1 (5 bases). Trimming left V 7 bases short and J 4 bases short, with 16 bases between. The CDR3 consists of 14 residues. Germline V gives CDR1 MDHEN, CDR2 SYDVKM. The CDR3 spells CASTRGWGSTEAFF. In DNA form, the CDR3 reads TGTGCCAGCACCCGAGGGTGGGGGAGCACTGAAGCTTTCTTT.

V is TRBV4-2 and J is TRBJ2-7; 13 bases are a match to TRBD2. After removal of 3 bases from V and 5 bases from J, the junction contained 4 bases not matched to a gene. CDR1 is LGHNA, CDR2 YNFKEQ, per germline. CDR3 length equals 15 residues. CDR3: CASSQKLAGGNEQYF. Here the CDR3 DNA reads TGTGCCAGCAGCCAGAAACTAGCGGGAGGGAACGAGCAGTACTTC.